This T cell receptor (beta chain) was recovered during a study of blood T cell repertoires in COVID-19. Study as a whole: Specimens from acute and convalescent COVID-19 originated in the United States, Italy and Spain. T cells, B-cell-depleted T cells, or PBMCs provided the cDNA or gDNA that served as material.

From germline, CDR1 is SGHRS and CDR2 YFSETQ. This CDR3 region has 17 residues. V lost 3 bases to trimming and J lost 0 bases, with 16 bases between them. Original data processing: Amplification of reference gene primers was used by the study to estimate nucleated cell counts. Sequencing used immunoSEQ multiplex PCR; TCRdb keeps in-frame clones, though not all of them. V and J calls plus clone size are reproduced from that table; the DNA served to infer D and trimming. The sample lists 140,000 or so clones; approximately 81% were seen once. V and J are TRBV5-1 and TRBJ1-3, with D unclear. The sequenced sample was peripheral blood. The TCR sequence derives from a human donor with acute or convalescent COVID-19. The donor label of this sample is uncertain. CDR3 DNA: TGCGCCAGCAGCTCGGACGGGAGGGTTCTCTCTGGAAACACCATATATTTT. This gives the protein CASSSDGRVLSGNTIYF.